These 17 T cell receptor beta chains were all obtained from the same sample, sequenced in a study of response to subunit inactivated influenza vaccine. MiXCR, applied by TCRdb to the RT-PCR reads, yields one record per CDR3 protein. The sample shows approximately 500,000 distinct CDR3 sequences, 14% of them seen only once. Sequences were derived from PBMCs from blood, sampled roughly 12 days after vaccination. The receptor set was obtained from a man aged 45-65 years who received an inactivated influenza vaccine.

This clonotype was seen a handful of times. The chain recombines TRBV7-2 with TRBJ1-6, with D tentatively TRBD1 (6 bases). The V end was cut by 7 bases, the J end by 7 bases, with 14 bases between. Germline loops: CDR1 SGHTA, CDR2 FQGNSA. The CDR3 contains 14 residues. The CDR3 sequence is CASNEQGGNSPLHF. For the CDR3, the DNA is TGTGCCAGCAATGAACAGGGCGGGAATTCACCCCTCCACTTT.

This rearrangement joins TRBV12-3 or TRBV12-4 to TRBJ2-4; D is unresolved. This CDR3 comprises 15 residues. Trimming took 8 bases from V and 1 from J, leaving 15 bases between them. CDR3 DNA sequence: TGTGCCAGCGTTAGGGATACTGGGGCCAAAAACATTCAGTACTTC. Protein product: CASVRDTGAKNIQYF.

The chain has TRBV18 and TRBJ2-5, with TRBD1 matching 7 bases. CDR1 KGHSH and CDR2 LQKENI come from the germline V gene. The CDR3 consists of 15 residues. With V trimmed by 4 bases and J by 0 bases, 5 bases remained unmatched. This CDR3 reads CASSRPGQHQETQYF. CDR3 nucleotides: TGTGCCAGCTCACGACCGGGACAGCACCAAGAGACCCAGTACTTC. The variable domain in full, completed from reference TRBV18 and TRBJ2-5, reads NAGVMQNPRHLVRRRGQEARLRCSPMKGHSHVYWYRQLPEEGLKFMVYLQKENIIDESGMPKERFSAEFPKEGPSILRIQQVVRGDSAAYFCASSRPGQHQETQYFGPGTRLLVL.

This clonotype was seen a few times. The rearrangement uses TRBV20-1 and TRBJ2-1, with 10 bases matching TRBD2. Germline trimming cut 1 base from V and 8 bases from J; bases unmatched to any gene: 11. The CDR3 is made up of 16 amino acids. Germline V gives CDR1 DFQATT, CDR2 SNEGSKA (reference sequence). The CDR3 spells CSARGGPSGSVYEQFF. CDR3 nucleotide sequence: TGCAGTGCTAGAGGGGGCCCTAGCGGGAGCGTCTATGAGCAGTTCTTC.

This clonotype occurred a few times. V gene TRBV7-2 combines with J gene TRBJ2-7; tentatively, D is TRBD2 (6 bases). The V end was cut by 1 base, the J end by 5 bases, with 9 bases between. Per the germline V gene, CDR1 is SGHTA and CDR2 is FQGNSA. This CDR3 region has 13 residues. CDR3 bases: TGTGCCAGCAGCTTAGGTGGGGGGAACGAGCAGTACTTC. Translation: CASSLGGGNEQYF.

V is TRBV12-3 or TRBV12-4 and J is TRBJ2-3; D possibly corresponds to TRBD2 (6 bases). The length of the CDR3 is 16 residues. The ends were cut back, 5 bases at V and 1 base at J, with 16 bases in the middle. CDR3 protein: CASSPWPGRRTDTQYF. DNA for the CDR3: TGTGCCAGCAGTCCTTGGCCAGGGAGGCGCACAGATACGCAGTATTTT.

The J gene is TRBJ2-3, the V gene TRBV12-3 or TRBV12-4; 10 bases match TRBD2. V trimming: 4 bases; J trimming: 5 bases; junction bases outside the gene matches: 6. The CDR3 spans 15 residues. CDR3 loop: CASSSRTSGGDTQYF. The CDR3 DNA follows: TGTGCCAGCAGTTCCAGGACTAGCGGCGGAGATACGCAGTATTTT.

The chain links TRBV28 to TRBJ1-5, with no clear D. CDR1 is MDHEN, CDR2 SYDVKM, per germline. V lost 7 bases, J lost 1 base, and 8 bases lay in between. The CDR3 covers 13 residues. The CDR3 DNA reads as TGTGCCAGCAAACCCCCCAGCAATCAGCCCCAGCATTTT. Translation: CASKPPSNQPQHF. The whole variable domain, remainder taken from reference TRBV28 and TRBJ1-5, is DVKVTQSSRYLVKRTGEKVFLECVQDMDHENMFWYRQDPGLGLRLIYFSYDVKMKEKGDIPEGYSVSREKKERFSLILESASTNQTSMYLCASKPPSNQPQHFGDGTRLSIL.

The chain carries TRBV3-1 and TRBJ2-1, with D perhaps matching TRBD1 or TRBD2 (5 bases each). The germline V gene encodes CDR1 LGHDT and CDR2 YNNKEL (reference sequence). Trimming left V 4 bases short and J 9 bases short, with 19 bases between. The CDR3 loop spans 15 amino acids. CDR3 sequence reads: CASSLSRGASIEQFF. In DNA, the CDR3 is TGTGCCAGCAGCCTCTCCCGGGGCGCAAGTATTGAGCAGTTCTTC.

The J gene is TRBJ2-1, the V gene TRBV20-1, with D uncertain. V lost 4 bases, J lost 5 bases, and 3 bases lay in between. Germline V CDR1 and CDR2: DFQATT, SNEGSKA (reference sequence). This CDR3 has 10 amino acids. The CDR3 loop is CSATHNEQFF. Here the CDR3 DNA reads TGCAGTGCTACGCACAATGAGCAGTTCTTC.

This clonotype came up a few times. The genes are TRBV5-1 and TRBJ2-5; TRBD1 might be the D (6 bases). Germline CDR1 reads SGHRS; CDR2 reads YFSETQ. Trimming took off 4 bases at V and 3 bases at J, with 16 bases between the two ends. CDR3 length: 15 residues. In DNA form, the CDR3 reads TGCGCCAGCAGCCGTGGGACACCCTTGGAAGAGACCCAGTACTTC. Protein: CASSRGTPLEETQYF.

This clonotype was found a few times. CDR3 sequence (DNA): TGCGCCAGCAGCTTACAGGGCCCCCAAGAGACCCAGTACTTC. Its translation: CASSLQGPQETQYF. The chain recombines TRBV5-1 with TRBJ2-5; the D gene is possibly TRBD1 (6 bases). Deletions cut 2 bases from V and 1 base from J, with 9 bases between. Per the germline V gene, CDR1 is SGHRS and CDR2 is YFSETQ. The CDR3 contains 14 residues.

The chain employs TRBV7-2 and TRBJ2-3, with 13 bases aligning to TRBD2. CDR1 SGHTA and CDR2 FQGNSA come from the germline V gene. Losses at the gene ends were 1 base for V and 5 bases for J; bases not matched to a gene: 9. The CDR3 runs to 18 residues. CDR3 bases: TGTGCCAGCAGCTTAGGGCCACTAGCGGGGGGGCCAAAAGATACGCAGTATTTT. Its protein product is CASSLGPLAGGPKDTQYF.

V gene TRBV19 combines with J gene TRBJ2-1, with D perhaps TRBD1 (5 bases). Trimming cost V 5 bases and J 3 bases, with 14 bases left between them. The CDR3 contains 15 residues. Germline V gene data show CDR1 as LNHDA and CDR2 as SQIVND (reference sequence). The chain's CDR3 is CASSPISQGYNEQFF. The CDR3 nucleotides are TGTGCCAGTAGTCCCATCAGTCAGGGCTACAATGAGCAGTTCTTC.

This clonotype was counted many times. The rearrangement uses TRBV20-1 and TRBJ2-2, with D tentatively TRBD1 or TRBD2 (5 bases each). The CDR3 consists of 11 residues. With 3 bases removed from V and 6 bases from J, the gap between germline ends came to 5 bases. Germline loops: CDR1 DFQATT, CDR2 SNEGSKA (reference sequence). The CDR3: CSARGAGELFF. The CDR3 bases are TGCAGTGCTAGGGGGGCCGGGGAGCTGTTTTTT.

This clonotype showed up just a few times. The V gene is TRBV5-1, the J gene TRBJ2-4; no definite D call. This CDR3 spans 15 amino acids. The germline gives CDR1 SGHRS, CDR2 YFSETQ. V was trimmed by 3 bases and J by 0 bases, leaving 10 bases between them. CDR3 region: CASSSSLLAKNIQYF. Written as DNA, the CDR3 is TGCGCCAGCAGCTCCAGCCTACTAGCCAAAAACATTCAGTACTTC. Supplemented by reference TRBV5-1 and TRBJ2-4, the full variable domain reads KAGVTQTPRYLIKTRGQQVTLSCSPISGHRSVSWYQQTPGQGLQFLFEYFSETQRNKGNFPGRFSGRQFSNSRSEMNVSTLELGDSALYLCASSSSLLAKNIQYFGAGTRLSVL.

The genes are TRBV28 and TRBJ1-6; D is ambiguous. In germline, CDR1 is MDHEN, CDR2 SYDVKM. Trimming took 6 bases from V and 7 from J, leaving 13 bases between them. The CDR3 contains 14 residues. The CDR3 here is CASRPQITNSPLHF. DNA of the CDR3: TGTGCCAGCAGACCCCAGATCACCAATTCACCCCTCCACTTT.